This TCR beta chain was documented in a study of blood T cell repertoires in COVID-19. On the study more broadly: Researchers got acute and convalescent COVID-19 samples from the United States, Italy and Spain. The cDNA or gDNA used as material had been derived from T cells, B-cell-depleted T cells, or PBMCs.

V lost 7 bases to trimming and J lost 6 bases, with 10 bases between them. The CDR3 is made up of 12 amino acids. Per germline, CDR1 LNHDA and CDR2 SQIVND (reference sequence). Original processing methods: Cell counts per sample came from amplifying reference gene primers. Clones were sequenced by immunoSEQ multiplex PCR, and TCRdb holds only the in-frame ones, with some missing. That table gives V, J and clone size, and the DNA gave D and trimming. Of tens of thousands of clones in the sample, approximately 80% were seen once. The material sequenced was peripheral blood. V and J are TRBV19 and TRBJ1-5; D is unresolved. The receptor was isolated from a man between 65 and 85 years old with acute or convalescent COVID-19. Here the CDR3 DNA reads TGTGCCAGTACCTTTGGCGGTCAGCCCCAGCATTTT. Its protein is CASTFGGQPQHF.